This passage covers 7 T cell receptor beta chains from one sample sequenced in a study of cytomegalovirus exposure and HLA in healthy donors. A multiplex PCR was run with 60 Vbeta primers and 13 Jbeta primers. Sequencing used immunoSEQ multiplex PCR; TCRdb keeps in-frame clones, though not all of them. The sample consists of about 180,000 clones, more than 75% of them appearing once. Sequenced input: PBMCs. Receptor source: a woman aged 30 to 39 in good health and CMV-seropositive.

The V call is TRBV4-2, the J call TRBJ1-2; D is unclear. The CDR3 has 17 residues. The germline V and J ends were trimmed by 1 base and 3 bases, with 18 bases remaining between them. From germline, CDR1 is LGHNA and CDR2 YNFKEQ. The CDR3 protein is CASSQGSIRGWHYGYTF. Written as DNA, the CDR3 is TGTGCCAGCAGCCAAGGAAGTATAAGAGGGTGGCACTATGGCTACACCTTC.

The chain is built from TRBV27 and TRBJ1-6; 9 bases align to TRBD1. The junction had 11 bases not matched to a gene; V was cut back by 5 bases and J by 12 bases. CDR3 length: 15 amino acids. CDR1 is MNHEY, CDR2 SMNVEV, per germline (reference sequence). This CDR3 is CASSGWTGDPLPLHF. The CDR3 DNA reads TGTGCCAGCAGTGGGTGGACAGGGGATCCTCTACCCCTCCACTTT.

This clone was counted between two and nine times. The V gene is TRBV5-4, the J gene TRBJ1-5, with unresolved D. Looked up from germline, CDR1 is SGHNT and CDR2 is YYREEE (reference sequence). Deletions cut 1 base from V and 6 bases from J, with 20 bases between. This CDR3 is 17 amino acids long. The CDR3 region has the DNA TGTGCCAGCAGCTTGCCTCCGCGAGACCAGGCCAGTCAGCCCCAGCATTTT. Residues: CASSLPPRDQASQPQHF.

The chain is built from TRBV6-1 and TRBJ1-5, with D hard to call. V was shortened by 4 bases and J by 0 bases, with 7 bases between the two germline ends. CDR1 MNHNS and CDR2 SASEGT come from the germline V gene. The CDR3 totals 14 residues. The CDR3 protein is CASSGGSSNQPQHF. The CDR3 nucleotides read TGTGCCAGCAGTGGAGGGAGTAGCAATCAGCCCCAGCATTTT.

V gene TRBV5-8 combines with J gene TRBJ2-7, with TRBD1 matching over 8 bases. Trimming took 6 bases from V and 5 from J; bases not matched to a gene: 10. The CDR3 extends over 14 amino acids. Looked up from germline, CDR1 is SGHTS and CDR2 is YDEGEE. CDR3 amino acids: CASNTGQGGNEQYF. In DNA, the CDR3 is TGTGCCAGCAACACCGGACAGGGTGGAAACGAGCAGTACTTC.

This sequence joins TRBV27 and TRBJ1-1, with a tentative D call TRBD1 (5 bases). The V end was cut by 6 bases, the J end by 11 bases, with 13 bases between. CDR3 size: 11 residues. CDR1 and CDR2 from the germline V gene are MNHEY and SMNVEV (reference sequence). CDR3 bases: TGTGCCAGCAGGCTTGGGGGGTACGCTTTCTTT. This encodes CASRLGGYAFF.

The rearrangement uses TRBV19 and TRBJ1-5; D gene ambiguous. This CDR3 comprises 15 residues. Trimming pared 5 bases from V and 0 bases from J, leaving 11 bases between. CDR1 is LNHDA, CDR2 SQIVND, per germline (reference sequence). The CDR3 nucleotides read TGTGCCAGTAGTGTTGCCGGGAATAGCAATCAGCCCCAGCATTTT. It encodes CASSVAGNSNQPQHF. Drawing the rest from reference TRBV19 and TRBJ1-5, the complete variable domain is DGGITQSPKYLFRKEGQNVTLSCEQNLNHDAMYWYRQDPGQGLRLIYYSQIVNDFQKGDIAEGYSVSREKKESFPLTVTSAQKNPTAFYLCASSVAGNSNQPQHFGDGTRLSIL.